The clone carrying this TCR beta chain has ten or more counts. For TCRbeta, the library was prepared with unique molecular identifiers. TCRdb fed the PCR reads into MiXCR, producing one record per CDR3 protein. The repertoire includes approximately 640,000 distinct CDR3 sequences, roughly 17% of them detected once, and over 0.95% sits in the top ten. The sample comes from a study of T-cell reconstitution after alpha-beta-depleted transplantation in children. Trimming took off 6 bases at V and 6 bases at J, with 16 bases between the two ends. Germline CDR1 SSHAT, CDR2 FNYEAQ (reference sequence). There are 14 residues in the CDR3.

The TCR comes from a human donor who donated a stem cell graft to a child with acute myeloid leukemia. The chain couples TRBV7-7 to TRBJ2-3, with D unresolved. Sequences were derived from PBMCs from the stem cell graft donor, sampled from the stem cell graft. CDR3 amino acids: CASSKGLGGDTQYF. In DNA form, the CDR3 reads TGTGCCAGCAGTAAAGGGCTAGGTGGGGATACGCAGTATTTT.